These 7 T cell receptor beta chains share one sample of origin, sequenced in a study of radiation and T cells in renal cell carcinoma. Time point: blood 2 weeks post-SBRT. Treatment: 15 Gy SBRT to primary tumor, nephrectomy 4 weeks later. Profiling relied on immunoSEQ multiplex PCR, and the TCRdb table lists in-frame clones only, not all of them. The sample lists some 50,000 clones, approximately 80% occurring once. Sequencing used blood, obtained from a patient whose treatment included radiotherapy and nephrectomy. Every receptor here comes from a woman aged 70-85 years with renal cell carcinoma.

CDR3 protein: CASSPLPTSIPSYEQYF. CDR3 in DNA: TGTGCCAGCAGCCCCCTCCCGACTAGTATACCCTCCTACGAGCAGTACTTC. V is TRBV9 and J is TRBJ2-7; TRBD2 might be the D (6 bases). Trimming cost V 4 bases and J 0 bases, with 20 bases left between them. The CDR3 is 17 residues long. The germline CDR1 and CDR2 sequences are SGDLS and YYNGEE.

V gene TRBV5-5 combines with J gene TRBJ2-2, with D possibly being TRBD1 (6 bases). Germline CDR1 reads SGHKS; CDR2 reads YYEKEE (reference sequence). The CDR3 sequence is 16 residues long. Trimming removed 6 bases at V and 5 bases at J, with 20 bases between. The CDR3 is CASTRLQGIETGELFF. In DNA form, the CDR3 reads TGTGCCAGCACCCGTTTACAGGGAATAGAAACCGGGGAGCTGTTTTTT.

The chain is built from TRBV4-3 and TRBJ2-7, with D unclear. Between the trimmed V and J ends, which lost 0 bases and 0 bases, there was a span of 6 bases. Germline lookup yields CDR1 LGHNA and CDR2 YSLEER. The CDR3 covers 14 residues. This CDR3 is CASSQEASSYEQYF. CDR3 nucleotide sequence: TGCGCCAGCAGCCAAGAGGCTAGCTCCTACGAGCAGTACTTC.

The table lists this clone with a count of one. The V and J genes are TRBV14 and TRBJ1-1; 8 bases align to TRBD1. CDR1 is SGHDN and CDR2 is FVKESK in the germline V gene. J lost 4 bases, V lost 1 base, and 5 bases had no gene match. The CDR3 covers 15 residues. CDR3 sequence: CASSQVITGGTEAFF. The CDR3 DNA sequence: TGTGCCAGCAGCCAAGTTATAACAGGGGGCACTGAAGCTTTCTTT.

V usage is TRBV29-1 and J usage is TRBJ2-7, with unresolved D. Germline-derived CDR1 and CDR2 are SQVTM and ANQGSEA. V lost 2 bases and J lost 3, with 17 bases in between. There are 15 residues in the CDR3. CDR3 nucleotides: TGCAGCGTTGAAACGGGCAGCCCTCCGAGCTACGAGCAGTACTTC. This gives the protein CSVETGSPPSYEQYF.

This chain joins TRBV7-9 and TRBJ1-1; D gene ambiguous. The CDR3 covers 14 residues. The V gene's germline CDR1 is SEHNR and CDR2 FQNEAQ (reference sequence). V was trimmed by 1 base and J by 2 bases, leaving 8 bases between them. CDR3 DNA sequence: TGTGCCAGCAGCTTAGGCTCAGTAAACACTGAAGCTTTCTTT. It codes for CASSLGSVNTEAFF.

The chain uses TRBV5-6 and TRBJ1-2; no definite D call. V was clipped by 0 bases and J by 6 bases, with 6 bases between them. This CDR3 is 12 amino acids long. CDR1 is SGHDT and CDR2 is YYEEEE in the germline V gene. The CDR3 DNA is TGTGCCAGCAGCTTGGTTTGGGATGGCTACACCTTC. This translates into CASSLVWDGYTF.